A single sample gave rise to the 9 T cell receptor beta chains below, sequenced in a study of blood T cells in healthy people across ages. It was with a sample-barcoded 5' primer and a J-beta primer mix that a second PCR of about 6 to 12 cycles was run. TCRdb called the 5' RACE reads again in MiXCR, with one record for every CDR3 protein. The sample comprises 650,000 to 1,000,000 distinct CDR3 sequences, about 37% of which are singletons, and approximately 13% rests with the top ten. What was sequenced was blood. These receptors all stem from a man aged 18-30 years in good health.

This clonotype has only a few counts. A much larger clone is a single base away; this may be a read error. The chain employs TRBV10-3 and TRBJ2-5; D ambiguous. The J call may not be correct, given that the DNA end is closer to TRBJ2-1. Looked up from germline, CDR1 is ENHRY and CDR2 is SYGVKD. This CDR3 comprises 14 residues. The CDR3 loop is CAISESERQETQFF. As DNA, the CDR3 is TGTGCCATCAGTGAGTCAGAGCGTCAAGAGACCCAGTTCTTC.

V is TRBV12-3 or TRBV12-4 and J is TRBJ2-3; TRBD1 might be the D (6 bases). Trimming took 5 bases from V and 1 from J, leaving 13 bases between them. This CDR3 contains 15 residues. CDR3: CASSGEGERTDTQYF. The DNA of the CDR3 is TGTGCCAGCAGTGGTGAGGGGGAGCGCACAGATACGCAGTATTTT.

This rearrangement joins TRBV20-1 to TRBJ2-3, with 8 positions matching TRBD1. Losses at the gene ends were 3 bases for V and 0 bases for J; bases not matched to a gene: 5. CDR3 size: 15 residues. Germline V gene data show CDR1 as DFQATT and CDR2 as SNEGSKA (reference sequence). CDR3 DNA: TGCAGTGCTAGTGGGGGACAGGCTAGCACAGATACGCAGTATTTT. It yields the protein CSASGGQASTDTQYF.

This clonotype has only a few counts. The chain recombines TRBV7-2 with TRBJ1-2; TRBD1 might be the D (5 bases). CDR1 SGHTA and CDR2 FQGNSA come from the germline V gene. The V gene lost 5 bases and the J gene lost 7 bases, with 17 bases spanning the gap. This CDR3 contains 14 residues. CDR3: CASSPNQPGGGYTF. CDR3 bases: TGTGCCAGCAGCCCTAACCAGCCGGGGGGTGGCTACACCTTC.

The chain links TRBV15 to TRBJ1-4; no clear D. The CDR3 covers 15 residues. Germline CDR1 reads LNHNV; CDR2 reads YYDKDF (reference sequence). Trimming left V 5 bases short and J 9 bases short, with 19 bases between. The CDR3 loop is CATSPTVPTEKKLFF. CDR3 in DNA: TGTGCCACCAGCCCAACGGTCCCCACCGAGAAAAAACTGTTTTTT.

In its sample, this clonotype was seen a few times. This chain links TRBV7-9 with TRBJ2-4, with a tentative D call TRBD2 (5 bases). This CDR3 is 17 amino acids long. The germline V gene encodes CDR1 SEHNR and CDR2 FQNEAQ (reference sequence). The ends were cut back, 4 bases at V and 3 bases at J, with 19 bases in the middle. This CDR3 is CASSSRLGSRDKNIQYF. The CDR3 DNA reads TGTGCCAGCAGCTCCCGTTTAGGGAGTAGGGACAAAAACATTCAGTACTTC.

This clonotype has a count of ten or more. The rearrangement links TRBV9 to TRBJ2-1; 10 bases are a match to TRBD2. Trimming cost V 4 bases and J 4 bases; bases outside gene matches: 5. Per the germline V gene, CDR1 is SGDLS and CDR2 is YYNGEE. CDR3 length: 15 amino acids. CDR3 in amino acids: CASSSGLASYNEQFF. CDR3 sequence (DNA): TGTGCCAGCAGCTCGGGACTAGCGTCATACAATGAGCAGTTCTTC.

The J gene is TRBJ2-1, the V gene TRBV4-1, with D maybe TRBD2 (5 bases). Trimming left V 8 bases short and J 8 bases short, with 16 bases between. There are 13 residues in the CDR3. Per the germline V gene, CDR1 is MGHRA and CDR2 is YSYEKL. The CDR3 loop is CASGRGLGDEQFF. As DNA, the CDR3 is TGCGCCAGCGGCCGAGGACTGGGCGATGAGCAGTTCTTC.

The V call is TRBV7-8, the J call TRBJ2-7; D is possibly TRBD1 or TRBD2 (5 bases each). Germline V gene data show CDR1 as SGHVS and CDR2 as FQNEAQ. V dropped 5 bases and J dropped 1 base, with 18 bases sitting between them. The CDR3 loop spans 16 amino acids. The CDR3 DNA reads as TGTGCCAGCAGCCCACCGGGACGAGCGGCTTCCTACGAGCAGTACTTC. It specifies CASSPPGRAASYEQYF. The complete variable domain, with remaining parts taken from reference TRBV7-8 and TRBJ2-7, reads GAGVSQSPRYKVAKRGQDVALRCDPISGHVSLFWYQQALGQGPEFLTYFQNEAQLDKSGLPSDRFFAERPEGSVSTLKIQRTQQEDSAVYLCASSPPGRAASYEQYFGPGTRLTVT.